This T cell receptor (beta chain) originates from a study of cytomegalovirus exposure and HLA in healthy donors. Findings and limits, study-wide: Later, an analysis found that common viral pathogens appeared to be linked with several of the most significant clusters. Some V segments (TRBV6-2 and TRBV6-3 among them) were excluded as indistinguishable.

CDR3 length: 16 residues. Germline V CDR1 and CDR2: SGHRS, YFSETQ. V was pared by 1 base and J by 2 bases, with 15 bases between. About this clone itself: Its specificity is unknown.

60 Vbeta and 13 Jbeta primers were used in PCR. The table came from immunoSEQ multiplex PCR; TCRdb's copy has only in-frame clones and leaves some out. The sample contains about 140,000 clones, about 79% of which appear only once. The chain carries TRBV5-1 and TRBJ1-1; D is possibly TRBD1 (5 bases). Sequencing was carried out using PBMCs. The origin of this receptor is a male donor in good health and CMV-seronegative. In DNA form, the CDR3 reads TGCGCCAGCAGCTTGTCGGGGGTCTTACCAAACACTGAAGCTTTCTTT. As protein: CASSLSGVLPNTEAFF.